This record covers a single TCR beta chain. No antigen is known for it. The germline gives CDR1 ENHRY, CDR2 SYGVKD. Unmatched junction bases numbered 7, after V lost 3 bases and J lost 7 bases. CDR3 length: 17 amino acids. This sample is part of a study of human T cells and chemical hapten exposure. Whole-study findings and limits: Patch test score tracked positively with PT1 expanded TCR counts.

Time point of the sample: patch test 3, about 24 weeks after DPC sensitization. Treatment described: therapeutic diphenylcyclopropenone sensitization with weekly scalp DPC. Donation of samples came from alopecia patients who were 18 to 70 years old and suitable for DPC. In the library, unique molecular identifiers were attached to individual cDNA molecules. Via MiXCR, TCRdb re-called the RACE reads, giving one row per CDR3 protein. The table has more than 95,000 distinct CDR3 sequences, less than 40% seen once; the top ten hold around 2.8%. This receptor was obtained from a middle-aged man with alopecia areata. Some clones in this sample may be carry-over from other donors' samples. Sequencing used whole blood, obtained in connection with sensitization to the hapten diphenylcyclopropenone (DPC). The genes are TRBV10-3 and TRBJ2-2; the match to TRBD2 covers 14 bases. The CDR3 region is CAISDGRTSGGNGELFF. CDR3 in DNA: TGTGCCATCAGTGACGGCCGGACTAGCGGGGGGAACGGGGAGCTGTTTTTT.